These 7 T cell receptor beta chains originate from one sample sequenced in a study of blood T cell repertoires in COVID-19. TCRdb's table, derived via immunoSEQ multiplex PCR, lists solely in-frame clones and lacks some. There are roughly 150,000 clones in the sample; 83% occur only once, and under 2.5% lies in the top ten. Sequenced sample: peripheral blood. Source of these receptors: a woman older than 75 with acute or convalescent COVID-19.

The chain employs TRBV19 and TRBJ1-2; 12 nucleotides agree with TRBD1. The CDR3 loop spans 15 amino acids. CDR1 and CDR2 (germline): LNHDA, SQIVND (reference sequence). Unmatched junction bases numbered 11, after V lost 10 bases and J lost 5 bases. The CDR3 reads CATSGTGGVGYGYTF. The CDR3 DNA sequence: TGTGCCACCTCCGGGACAGGGGGCGTCGGGTATGGCTACACCTTC. The full variable domain, with the rest looked up from reference TRBV19 and TRBJ1-2, is DGGITQSPKYLFRKEGQNVTLSCEQNLNHDAMYWYRQDPGQGLRLIYYSQIVNDFQKGDIAEGYSVSREKKESFPLTVTSAQKNPTAFYLCATSGTGGVGYGYTFGSGTRLTVV.

This chain uses TRBV2 with TRBJ2-5; D is possibly TRBD2 (6 bases). The length of the CDR3 is 13 residues. V shed 11 bases and J shed 1 base, with 14 bases lying between them. Per the germline V gene, CDR1 is SNHLY and CDR2 is FYNNEI. The CDR3 DNA follows: TGTGCCTGCTGGGGACTTTCCCAAGAGACCCAGTACTTC. Its protein product is CACWGLSQETQYF.

The chain is built from TRBV14 and TRBJ1-1; 8 bases are shared with TRBD1. This CDR3 contains 18 residues. Germline V CDR1 and CDR2: SGHDN, FVKESK. V gave up 4 bases and J gave up 3 bases; unmatched junction bases: 16. CDR3 protein: CASSRHPDRGRSYTEAFF. The CDR3 DNA reads TGTGCCAGCAGCCGCCACCCCGACAGGGGACGATCGTACACTGAAGCTTTCTTT.

The chain is built from TRBV24-1 and TRBJ2-1; D is possibly TRBD1 (5 bases). The V and J ends lost 7 bases and 8 bases respectively, with 14 bases between them. From germline, CDR1 is KGHDR and CDR2 SFDVKD. CDR3 size: 13 residues. CDR3 in amino acids: CATRASGLDEQFF. CDR3 DNA: TGTGCCACCAGGGCCTCAGGGCTGGATGAGCAGTTCTTC.

This rearrangement joins TRBV24-1 to TRBJ2-7; TRBD1 matches 7 bases. The CDR3 runs 17 residues. J was trimmed by 2 bases and V by 0 bases; bases with no gene match: 9. The germline V gene encodes CDR1 KGHDR and CDR2 SFDVKD. The CDR3 protein is CATSDLHLRDRAYEQYF. The DNA of the CDR3 is TGTGCCACCAGTGATTTGCACCTCCGGGACAGAGCCTACGAGCAGTACTTC.

This clone was seen only a few times. The J gene is TRBJ1-2, the V gene TRBV6-4; D call uncertain. The CDR3 has 14 amino acids. Trimming pared 0 bases from V and 2 bases from J, leaving 7 bases between. Germline V gene sequence: CDR1 MRHNA, CDR2 SNTAGT. The CDR3, as DNA: TGTGCCAGCAGTGACTCGAGGCAGAACTATGGCTACACCTTC. It translates to CASSDSRQNYGYTF.

The chain carries TRBV2 and TRBJ2-3; D is unclear. Looked up from germline, CDR1 is SNHLY and CDR2 is FYNNEI. The CDR3 totals 15 residues. Deletions cut 7 bases from V and 5 bases from J, with 19 bases between. The CDR3 reads CASTFKREVGDTQYF. The DNA for the CDR3 is TGTGCCAGCACTTTCAAGCGCGAGGTTGGAGATACGCAGTATTTT. The whole variable domain, remainder taken from reference TRBV2 and TRBJ2-3, is EPEVTQTPSHQVTQMGQEVILRCVPISNHLYFYWYRQILGQKVEFLVSFYNNEISEKSEIFDDQFSVERPDGSNFTLKIRSTKLEDSAMYFCASTFKREVGDTQYFGPGTRLTVL.